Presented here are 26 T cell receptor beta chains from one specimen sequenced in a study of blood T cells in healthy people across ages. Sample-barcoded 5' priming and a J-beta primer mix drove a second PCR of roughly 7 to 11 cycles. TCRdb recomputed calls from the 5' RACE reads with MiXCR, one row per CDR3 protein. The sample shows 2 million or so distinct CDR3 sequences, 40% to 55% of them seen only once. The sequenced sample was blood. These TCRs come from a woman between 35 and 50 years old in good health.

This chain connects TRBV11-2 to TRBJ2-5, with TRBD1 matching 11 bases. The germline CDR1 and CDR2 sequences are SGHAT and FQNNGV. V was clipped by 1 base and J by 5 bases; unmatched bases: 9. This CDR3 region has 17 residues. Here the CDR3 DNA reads TGTGCCAGCAGCTTAGGTCTGGGACAGGGGGTTCACGAGACCCAGTACTTC. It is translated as CASSLGLGQGVHETQYF.

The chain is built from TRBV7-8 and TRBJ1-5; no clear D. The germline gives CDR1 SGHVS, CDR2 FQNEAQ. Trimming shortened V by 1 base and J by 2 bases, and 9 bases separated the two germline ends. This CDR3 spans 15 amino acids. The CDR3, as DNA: TGTGCCAGCAGCTTAGTAACGGTCGGCAATCAGCCCCAGCATTTT. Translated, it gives CASSLVTVGNQPQHF.

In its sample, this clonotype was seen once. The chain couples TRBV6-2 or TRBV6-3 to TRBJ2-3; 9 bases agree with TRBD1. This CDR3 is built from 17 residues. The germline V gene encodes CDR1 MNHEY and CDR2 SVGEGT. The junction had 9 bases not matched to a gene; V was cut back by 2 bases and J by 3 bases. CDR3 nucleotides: TGTGCCAGCAGTTACGTTCCCGGGACAGGGATTACAGATACGCAGTATTTT. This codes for CASSYVPGTGITDTQYF.

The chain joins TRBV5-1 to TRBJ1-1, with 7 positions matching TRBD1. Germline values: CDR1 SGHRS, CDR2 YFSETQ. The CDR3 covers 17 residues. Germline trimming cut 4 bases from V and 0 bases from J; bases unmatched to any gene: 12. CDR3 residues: CASSPEGLTGLNTEAFF. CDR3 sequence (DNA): TGCGCCAGCAGCCCCGAAGGACTGACAGGGTTGAACACTGAAGCTTTCTTT.

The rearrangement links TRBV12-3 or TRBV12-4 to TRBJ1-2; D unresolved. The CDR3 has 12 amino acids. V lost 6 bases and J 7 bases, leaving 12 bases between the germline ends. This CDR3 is CASSPIRGGYTF. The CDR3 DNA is TGTGCCAGCAGCCCCATCCGCGGTGGCTACACCTTC.

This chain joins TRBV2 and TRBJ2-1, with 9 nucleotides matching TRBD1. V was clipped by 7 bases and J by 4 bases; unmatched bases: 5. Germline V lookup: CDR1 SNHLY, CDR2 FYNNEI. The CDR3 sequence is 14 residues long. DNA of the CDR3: TGTGCCAGCAATGGGGACAGGGAATACAATGAGCAGTTCTTC. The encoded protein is CASNGDREYNEQFF.

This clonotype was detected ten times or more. CDR3 residues: CASSGQGSYNEQFF. CDR3 nucleotides: TGTGCCAGCAGTGGACAGGGGTCTTACAATGAGCAGTTCTTC. The rearrangement links TRBV28 to TRBJ2-1; 9 bases fit TRBD1. Per germline, CDR1 MDHEN and CDR2 SYDVKM. The trim removed 5 bases at V and 4 bases at J, leaving 3 bases unmatched. CDR3 length: 14 residues.

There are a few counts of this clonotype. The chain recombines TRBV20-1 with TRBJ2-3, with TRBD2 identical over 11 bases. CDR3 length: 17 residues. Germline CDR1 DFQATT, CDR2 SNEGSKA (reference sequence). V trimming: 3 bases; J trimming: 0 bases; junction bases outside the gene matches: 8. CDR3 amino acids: CSASRLAGGLSTDTQYF. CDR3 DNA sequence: TGCAGTGCTAGTCGCCTAGCGGGGGGTCTTAGCACAGATACGCAGTATTTT.

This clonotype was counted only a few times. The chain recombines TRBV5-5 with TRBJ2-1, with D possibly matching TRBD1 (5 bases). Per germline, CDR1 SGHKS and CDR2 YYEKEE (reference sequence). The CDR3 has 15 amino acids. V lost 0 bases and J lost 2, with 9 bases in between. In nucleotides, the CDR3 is TGTGCCAGCAGCTTGGCCCCGGACACCTACAATGAGCAGTTCTTC. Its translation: CASSLAPDTYNEQFF.

The CDR3 protein is CATSDLGVSEQFF. In DNA form, the CDR3 reads TGTGCCACCAGTGATTTAGGGGTCAGTGAGCAGTTCTTC. The genes are TRBV24-1 and TRBJ2-1, with D perhaps matching TRBD1 (5 bases). This CDR3 spans 13 amino acids. Germline loops: CDR1 KGHDR, CDR2 SFDVKD. Between the trimmed V and J ends, which lost 1 base and 9 bases, there was a span of 9 bases.

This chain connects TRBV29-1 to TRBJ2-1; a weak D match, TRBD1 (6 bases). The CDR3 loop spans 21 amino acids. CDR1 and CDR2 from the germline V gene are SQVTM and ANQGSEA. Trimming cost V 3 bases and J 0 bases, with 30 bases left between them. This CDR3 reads CSVEDSGPPPSLLSSYNEQFF. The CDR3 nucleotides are TGCAGCGTTGAGGACAGCGGACCGCCGCCAAGCCTCCTTAGCTCCTACAATGAGCAGTTCTTC.

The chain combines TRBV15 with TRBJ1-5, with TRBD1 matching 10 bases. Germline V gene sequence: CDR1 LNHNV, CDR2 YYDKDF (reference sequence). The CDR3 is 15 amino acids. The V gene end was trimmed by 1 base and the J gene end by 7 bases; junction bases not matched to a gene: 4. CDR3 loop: CATSRAGTGAQPQHF. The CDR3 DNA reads TGTGCCACCAGCAGAGCCGGGACAGGGGCCCAGCCCCAGCATTTT.

CDR3 DNA: TGTGCCAGCTATCAGGGTTGGAATGAGCAGTTCTTC. It translates to CASYQGWNEQFF. This chain joins TRBV6-2 or TRBV6-3 and TRBJ2-1, with a tentative D call TRBD1 (5 bases). Germline V lookup: CDR1 MNHEY, CDR2 SVGEGT. There are 12 residues in the CDR3. The germline V and J ends were trimmed by 8 bases and 7 bases, with 12 bases remaining between them.

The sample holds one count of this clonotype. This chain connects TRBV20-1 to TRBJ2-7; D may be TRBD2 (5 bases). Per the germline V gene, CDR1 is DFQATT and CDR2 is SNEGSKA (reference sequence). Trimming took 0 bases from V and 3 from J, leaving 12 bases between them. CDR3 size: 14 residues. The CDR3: CSARDPTGNYEQYF. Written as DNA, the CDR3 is TGCAGTGCTAGAGACCCGACGGGAAACTACGAGCAGTACTTC.

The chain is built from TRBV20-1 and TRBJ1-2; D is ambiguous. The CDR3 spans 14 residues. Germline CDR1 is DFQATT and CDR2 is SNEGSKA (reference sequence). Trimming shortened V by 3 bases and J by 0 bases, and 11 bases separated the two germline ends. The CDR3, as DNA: TGCAGTGCTAGTGGTATCGAAGCTAACTATGGCTACACCTTC. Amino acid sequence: CSASGIEANYGYTF.

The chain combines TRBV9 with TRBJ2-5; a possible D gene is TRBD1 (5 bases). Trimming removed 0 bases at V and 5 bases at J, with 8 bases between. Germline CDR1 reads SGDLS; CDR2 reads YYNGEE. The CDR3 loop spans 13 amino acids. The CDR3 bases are TGTGCCAGCAGCGTAGTGGCAGGGGAGACCCAGTACTTC. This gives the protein CASSVVAGETQYF.

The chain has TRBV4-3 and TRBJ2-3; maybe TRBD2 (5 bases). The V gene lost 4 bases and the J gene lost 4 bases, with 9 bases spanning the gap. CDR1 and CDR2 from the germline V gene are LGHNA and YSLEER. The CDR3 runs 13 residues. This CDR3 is CASSPARADTQYF. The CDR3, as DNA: TGCGCCAGCAGCCCAGCGAGGGCAGATACGCAGTATTTT.

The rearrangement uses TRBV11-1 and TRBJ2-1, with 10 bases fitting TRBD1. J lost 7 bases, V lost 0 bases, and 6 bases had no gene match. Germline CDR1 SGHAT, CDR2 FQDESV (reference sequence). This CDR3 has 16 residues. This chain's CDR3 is CASSLAVGDRGNEQFF. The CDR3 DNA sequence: TGTGCCAGCAGCTTAGCTGTGGGGGACAGGGGTAATGAGCAGTTCTTC.

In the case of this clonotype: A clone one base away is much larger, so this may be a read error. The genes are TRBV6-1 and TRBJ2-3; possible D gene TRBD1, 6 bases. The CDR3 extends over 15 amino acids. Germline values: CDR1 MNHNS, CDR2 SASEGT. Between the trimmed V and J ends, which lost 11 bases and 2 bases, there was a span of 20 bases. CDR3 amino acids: CACTKRQGLTDTQYF. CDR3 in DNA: TGTGCCTGCACCAAACGGCAGGGGCTCACAGATACGCAGTATTTT.

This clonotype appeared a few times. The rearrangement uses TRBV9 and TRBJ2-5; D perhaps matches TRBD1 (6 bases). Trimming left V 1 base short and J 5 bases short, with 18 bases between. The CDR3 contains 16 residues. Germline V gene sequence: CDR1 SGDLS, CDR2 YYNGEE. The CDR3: CASSVSQLGGRETQYF. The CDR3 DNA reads TGTGCCAGCAGCGTATCTCAACTAGGGGGTCGGGAGACCCAGTACTTC. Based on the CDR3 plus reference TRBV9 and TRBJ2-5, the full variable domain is DSGVTQTPKHLITATGQRVTLRCSPRSGDLSVYWYQQSLDQGLQFLIQYYNGEERAKGNILERFSAQQFPDLHSELNLSSLELGDSALYFCASSVSQLGGRETQYFGPGTRLLVL.

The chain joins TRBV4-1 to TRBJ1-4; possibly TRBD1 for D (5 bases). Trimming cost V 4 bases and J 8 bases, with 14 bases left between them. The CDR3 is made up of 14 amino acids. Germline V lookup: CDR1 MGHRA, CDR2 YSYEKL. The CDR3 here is CASSPYLRDEKLFF. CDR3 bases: TGCGCCAGCAGCCCATACCTGAGGGACGAAAAACTGTTTTTT.

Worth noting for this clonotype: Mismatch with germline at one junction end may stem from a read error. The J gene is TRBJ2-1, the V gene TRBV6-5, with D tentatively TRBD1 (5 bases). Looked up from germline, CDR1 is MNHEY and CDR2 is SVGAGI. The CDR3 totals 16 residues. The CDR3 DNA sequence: TGTGCCAGCAGTAACTCGGTTAGGGGCTCCTACAATGAGCAGTTCTTC. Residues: CASSNSVRGSYNEQFF.

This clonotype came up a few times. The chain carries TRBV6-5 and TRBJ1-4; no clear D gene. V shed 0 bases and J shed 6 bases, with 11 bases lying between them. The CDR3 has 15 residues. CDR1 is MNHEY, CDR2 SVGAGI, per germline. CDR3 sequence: CASSYSTSNDEKLFF. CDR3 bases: TGTGCCAGCAGTTACTCCACGTCTAATGATGAAAAACTGTTTTTT.

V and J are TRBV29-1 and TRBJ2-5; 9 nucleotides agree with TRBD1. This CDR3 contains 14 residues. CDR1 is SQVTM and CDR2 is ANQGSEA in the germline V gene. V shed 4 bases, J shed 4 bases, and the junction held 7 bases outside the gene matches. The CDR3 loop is CSVARTGVRETQYF. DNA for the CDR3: TGCAGCGTTGCCCGGACAGGGGTAAGAGAGACCCAGTACTTC.

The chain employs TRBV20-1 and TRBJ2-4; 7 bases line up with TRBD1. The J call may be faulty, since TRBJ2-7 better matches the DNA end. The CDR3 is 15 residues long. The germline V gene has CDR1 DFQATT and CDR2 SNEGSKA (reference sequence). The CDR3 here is CSARDPGTATYEQYF. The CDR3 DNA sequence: TGCAGTGCTAGAGATCCTGGGACAGCGACCTACGAGCAGTACTTC.

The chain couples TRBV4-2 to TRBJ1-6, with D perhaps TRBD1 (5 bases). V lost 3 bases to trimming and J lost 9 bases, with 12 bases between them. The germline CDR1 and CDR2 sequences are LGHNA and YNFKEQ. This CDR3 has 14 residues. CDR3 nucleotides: TGTGCCAGCAGCCACAGGGTTTCGGGTTCACCCCTCCACTTT. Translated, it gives CASSHRVSGSPLHF.